Listed below are T cell receptor beta chains from one sample, sequenced in a study of low-dose radiotherapy and immunotherapy resistance in tumors. TCRdb re-analysed the reads in MiXCR, keeping a single row per CDR3 protein. The sample consists of 95,000 to 100,000 distinct CDR3 sequences, about a fifth of them appearing once. The input for sequencing was PBMCs, taken after low-dose radiotherapy plus immunotherapy. The receptors originated from a male donor with prostate cancer. Each CDR3 is given with its conserved first and last residue. Fields, in order: clone size, V gene, D gene, J gene, CDR3 protein, CDR3 DNA. D genes are given only for firm matches. Part of the rows lack a size; the others show once, few, many or a class for expanded clones.

>many|TRBV18|TRBD1|TRBJ2-3
CASSPGTGDTQYF
TGTGCCAGCTCACCGGGGACAGGTGATACGCAGTATTTT
>NA|TRBV12-3/TRBV12-4|NA|TRBJ2-2
CASSLSQSLTGELFF
TGTGCCAGCAGTTTGAGTCAGTCCTTGACCGGGGAGCTGTTTTTT
>many|TRBV4-1|NA|TRBJ2-1
CASSQVLRQIYNEQFF
TGCGCCAGCAGCCAAGTCTTGAGACAGATTTACAATGAGCAGTTCTTC
>many|TRBV29-1|TRBD2|TRBJ2-1
CSVAGGGRFNEQFF
TGCAGCGTCGCCGGGGGGGGAAGGTTCAATGAGCAGTTCTTC
>few|TRBV11-2|TRBD1|TRBJ2-7
CASGVRGQPVYEQYF
TGTGCCAGCGGGGTTAGGGGACAGCCAGTCTACGAGCAGTACTTC
>NA|TRBV27|TRBD2|TRBJ2-1
CASRGLAGAGEQFF
TGTGCCAGCCGAGGACTAGCGGGAGCTGGGGAGCAGTTCTTC
>many|TRBV19|TRBD1|TRBJ2-1
CATWDRDNNEQFF
TGTGCCACCTGGGACAGGGACAACAATGAGCAGTTCTTC
>many|TRBV19|NA|TRBJ1-4
CASSTRHRATNEKLFF
TGTGCCAGTAGTACCCGTCACAGAGCAACTAATGAAAAACTGTTTTTT
>many|TRBV2|TRBD1|TRBJ2-1
CASTPGQGLNEQFF
TGTGCCAGCACCCCGGGACAGGGACTCAATGAGCAGTTCTTC
>many|TRBV10-3|TRBD2|TRBJ2-1
CAISDRTSGGDGEQFF
TGTGCCATCAGTGACCGGACTAGTGGGGGGGATGGTGAGCAGTTCTTC
>many|TRBV11-2|TRBD2|TRBJ2-1
CASLRTSGYSSYNEQFF
TGTGCCAGCTTGAGGACTAGCGGATATAGCTCCTACAATGAGCAGTTCTTC
>many|TRBV14|NA|TRBJ2-7
CASSEDVTYEQYF
TGTGCCAGCAGCGAAGACGTAACCTACGAGCAGTACTTC
>few|TRBV7-9|NA|TRBJ1-1
CASSLMQTNTEAFF
TGTGCCAGCAGCTTAATGCAGACTAACACTGAAGCTTTCTTT
>NA|TRBV19|TRBD1|TRBJ1-5
CASRGTALGQPQHF
TGTGCCAGTAGAGGGACAGCCTTAGGTCAGCCCCAGCATTTT
>many|TRBV29-1|TRBD2|TRBJ2-7
CSVVRGVGYEQYF
TGCAGCGTTGTCCGGGGGGTAGGGTACGAGCAGTACTTC
>NA|TRBV12-3/TRBV12-4|TRBD1|TRBJ2-3
CASSHRGAGTDTQYF
TGTGCCAGCAGTCACAGGGGGGCGGGCACAGATACGCAGTATTTT
>many|TRBV10-3|NA|TRBJ2-5
CAISEGAGTATSSQETQYF
TGTGCCATCAGTGAGGGGGCCGGTACAGCTACGTCTTCTCAAGAGACCCAGTACTTC
>NA|TRBV20-1|NA|TRBJ2-3
CSAATADTQYF
TGCAGTGCAGCGACAGCAGATACGCAGTATTTT
>many|TRBV29-1|TRBD2|TRBJ2-1
CSVGGLAGGNYNEQFF
TGCAGCGTTGGTGGACTAGCGGGGGGGAACTACAATGAGCAGTTCTTC
>NA|TRBV2|NA|TRBJ1-1
CASRRDGTEAFF
TGTGCCAGCCGCCGAGATGGGACTGAAGCTTTCTTT
>many|TRBV7-3|NA|TRBJ2-3
CASSFTIIDTQYF
TGTGCCAGCAGCTTTACCATTATAGATACGCAGTATTTT
>many|TRBV9|NA|TRBJ2-2
CASSVVLSSGELFF
TGTGCCAGCAGCGTAGTACTAAGTAGCGGGGAGCTGTTTTTT
>many|TRBV7-8|NA|TRBJ2-3
CASSSPLRGSLGTDTQYF
TGTGCCAGCAGCTCCCCGTTGCGGGGCTCTTTGGGCACAGATACGCAGTATTTT